The T cell receptor (beta chain) described here comes from a study of beta chain features in type 1 diabetes. With regard to this clone: Its antigen remains unidentified.

Study conclusions and caveats: Across all four CD4+ subsets, people with type 1 diabetes showed modestly shorter TCRB CDR3s. Compared with healthy donors, patients appeared to share more similar naive, central memory and regulatory TCRB repertoires. cDNA-based reads could over-represent cells with high TCR expression.

Cell sorting via CD45RO/CCR7/CD25/CD127/CD95/CD27 was performed to obtain CD4+ naive, central memory, regulatory and stem cell-like memory cells. Germline lookup yields CDR1 SGHRS and CDR2 YFSETQ. The CDR3 spans 15 residues. V dropped 3 bases and J dropped 1; count of bases not matched to a gene: 3. TCRB transcripts that were expressed got sequenced, as all of the isolated RNA had been reverse transcribed. Sequencing was performed with immunoSEQ multiplex PCR; in TCRdb, only in-frame clones are kept and a portion is missing. The data hold under 90,000 clones, with 30% to 40% observed a single time. The specimen sequenced was stem cell memory CD4+ T cells from blood. The TCR originated in a woman under 30 in good health. The rearrangement joins TRBV5-1 to TRBJ2-2, with 7 positions matching TRBD1. The CDR3 DNA reads as TGCGCCAGCAGCTCGGGACAGCAGAACACCGGGGAGCTGTTTTTT. This codes for CASSSGQQNTGELFF.